This passage covers 20 T cell receptor beta chains from one sample sequenced in a study of blood T cell repertoires in COVID-19. Profiled with immunoSEQ multiplex PCR; TCRdb holds only in-frame clones, not every one. The data show roughly 240,000 clones, about 83% seen once. The sample consisted of PBMCs or T cells enriched from blood (not recorded which). The receptor source for this set is a woman aged 40 to 50 who had been exposed to COVID-19.

The chain links TRBV5-5 to TRBJ1-6, with 8 bases that match TRBD1. The trim removed 4 bases at V and 2 bases at J, leaving 11 bases unmatched. In germline, CDR1 is SGHKS, CDR2 YYEKEE (reference sequence). The CDR3 is 18 amino acids. CDR3 protein: CASSAKTGGRTYNSPLHF. CDR3 in DNA: TGTGCCAGCAGCGCGAAAACAGGGGGAAGAACCTATAATTCACCCCTCCACTTT.

The gene calls are TRBV5-1 and TRBJ1-2, with TRBD1 as a possible D gene (6 bases). From germline, CDR1 is SGHRS and CDR2 YFSETQ. Trimming removed 0 bases at V and 6 bases at J, with 15 bases between. This CDR3 region has 15 residues. CDR3: CASSLAGGRVDGYTF. The CDR3 region has the DNA TGCGCCAGCAGCTTGGCTGGGGGCAGGGTAGATGGCTACACCTTC.

The rearrangement joins TRBV28 to TRBJ1-2; D is perhaps TRBD1 (6 bases). CDR1 is MDHEN and CDR2 is SYDVKM in the germline V gene. CDR3 length: 15 residues. V was pared by 2 bases and J by 1 base, with 11 bases between. The CDR3 nucleotides are TGTGCCAGCAGTTTAGGGGGCATTCGTAACTATGGCTACACCTTC. The encoded protein is CASSLGGIRNYGYTF.

This clone was seen more than once but under ten times. The V gene is TRBV7-2, the J gene TRBJ1-6; 8 bases align to TRBD1. Germline CDR1 and CDR2: SGHTA and FQGNSA. The CDR3 spans 16 residues. The junction had 16 bases not matched to a gene; V was cut back by 5 bases and J by 13 bases. Written as DNA, the CDR3 is TGTGCCAGCAGCCCACAGCAGGGGACAGGAGGGATTCCCCTCCACTTT. It encodes CASSPQQGTGGIPLHF. Drawing the rest from reference TRBV7-2 and TRBJ1-6, the complete variable domain is GAGVSQSPSNKVTEKGKDVELRCDPISGHTALYWYRQSLGQGLEFLIYFQGNSAPDKSGLPSDRFSAERTGGSVSTLTIQRTQQEDSAVYLCASSPQQGTGGIPLHFGNGTRLTVT.

The chain couples TRBV5-4 to TRBJ1-5, with D uncertain. Germline CDR1 SGHNT, CDR2 YYREEE (reference sequence). The CDR3 covers 13 residues. Trimming removed 5 bases at V and 5 bases at J, with 11 bases between. Here the CDR3 DNA reads TGTGCCAGCAGTTATAATCCCGATCAGCCCCAGCATTTT. This gives the protein CASSYNPDQPQHF.

The rearrangement uses TRBV28 and TRBJ1-3; tentative D call: TRBD1 (6 bases). The germline V gene encodes CDR1 MDHEN and CDR2 SYDVKM. This CDR3 contains 14 residues. V was cut by 5 bases and J by 8 bases, with 16 bases left in between. The chain's CDR3 is CASSGQSEVDTIYF. In nucleotides, the CDR3 is TGTGCCAGCAGTGGACAGTCTGAGGTGGACACCATATATTTT.

This chain links TRBV12-5 with TRBJ1-5, with TRBD1 matching 7 bases. From germline, CDR1 is LGHNT and CDR2 FRNRAP. The ends lost 4 bases at V and 7 bases at J; junction bases unmatched: 19. This CDR3 comprises 18 residues. CDR3 coding DNA: TGTGCTAGTGGTTGGATTACCCCGACAGGGCAAATGGAGCAGCCCCAGCATTTT. It encodes CASGWITPTGQMEQPQHF. The full variable domain, rest sourced from reference TRBV12-5 and TRBJ1-5, is DARVTQTPRHKVTEMGQEVTMRCQPILGHNTVFWYRQTMMQGLELLAYFRNRAPLDDSGMPKDRFSAEMPDATLATLKIQPSEPRDSAVYFCASGWITPTGQMEQPQHFGDGTRLSIL.

J is TRBJ1-1 and V is TRBV6-5, with a tentative D call TRBD1 (5 bases). CDR1 is MNHEY, CDR2 SVGAGI, per germline. The CDR3 spans 13 residues. V lost 7 bases, J lost 1 base, and 10 bases lay in between. The CDR3 sequence is CASTQTENTEAFF. In DNA form, the CDR3 reads TGTGCCAGCACCCAGACAGAGAACACTGAAGCTTTCTTT.

In this sample, this clone turned up once. V gene TRBV7-8 combines with J gene TRBJ1-2; TRBD1 matches at 7 bases. The ends lost 5 bases at V and 8 bases at J; junction bases unmatched: 17. This CDR3 region has 16 residues. Germline V CDR1 and CDR2: SGHVS, FQNEAQ. This CDR3 is CASSPGGRDGLGGYTF. CDR3 DNA: TGTGCCAGCAGCCCAGGGGGAAGGGACGGCCTGGGCGGCTACACCTTC.

The J gene is TRBJ1-1, the V gene TRBV25-1, with D uncertain. Trimming left V 5 bases short and J 3 bases short, with 10 bases between. This CDR3 has 13 amino acids. CDR1 is MGHDK and CDR2 is SYGVNS in the germline V gene. CDR3 protein: CASSFEEDTEAFF. The CDR3, as DNA: TGTGCCAGCAGTTTCGAGGAGGACACTGAAGCTTTCTTT.

This clone was recorded only once. The chain links TRBV7-2 to TRBJ2-5, with 9 bases matching TRBD2. Germline CDR1 reads SGHTA; CDR2 reads FQGNSA. After removal of 6 bases from V and 1 base from J, the junction contained 6 bases not matched to a gene. There are 15 residues in the CDR3. The DNA for the CDR3 is TGTGCCAGCAGAACCCTAGCGGGGCCCCAAGAGACCCAGTACTTC. Translating gives CASRTLAGPQETQYF.

The chain carries TRBV27 and TRBJ2-1, with 8 positions matching TRBD1. Trimming removed 3 bases from V and 7 bases from J; junction bases left unmatched: 8. CDR1 and CDR2 (germline): MNHEY, SMNVEV (reference sequence). The CDR3 spans 15 residues. The CDR3 coding sequence is TGTGCCAGCAGTTTTCGGCAGGGGGCCGGGAATGAGCAGTTCTTC. This codes for CASSFRQGAGNEQFF.

Only a few counts were recorded for this clone. The V call is TRBV7-9, the J call TRBJ1-3; D is possibly TRBD1 (6 bases). Trimming shortened V by 5 bases and J by 1 base, and 12 bases separated the two germline ends. Germline values: CDR1 SEHNR, CDR2 FQNEAQ (reference sequence). This CDR3 region has 15 residues. CDR3 sequence: CASSPQGSSGNTIYF. The CDR3 DNA reads as TGTGCCAGCAGCCCCCAGGGGTCTTCTGGAAACACCATATATTTT.

The V and J genes are TRBV5-6 and TRBJ1-6, with 9 bases identical to TRBD1. The germline V gene encodes CDR1 SGHDT and CDR2 YYEEEE. The CDR3 totals 14 residues. The V and J ends lost 4 bases and 10 bases, in that order; junction bases with no gene match: 6. In DNA form, the CDR3 reads TGTGCCAGCAGCCAAGGGACAGGGAGGTCACCCCTCCACTTT. This sequence encodes CASSQGTGRSPLHF.

This chain links TRBV7-2 with TRBJ2-5, with TRBD2 matching over 8 bases. Trimming took 3 bases from V and 0 from J; bases not matched to a gene: 3. CDR1 is SGHTA and CDR2 is FQGNSA in the germline V gene. The CDR3 runs to 15 residues. The CDR3 coding sequence is TGTGCCAGCAGCTTTAGCGGGGTGTACCAAGAGACCCAGTACTTC. This translates into CASSFSGVYQETQYF.

The chain is built from TRBV5-1 and TRBJ1-2; TRBD1 matches at 11 bases. There are 16 residues in the CDR3. V lost 4 bases and J lost 8; bases outside the gene matches: 13. Germline-derived CDR1 and CDR2 are SGHRS and YFSETQ. The CDR3 coding sequence is TGCGCCAGCAGCGAGGACAGGGGGCCCGCTGGGGGAGGCTACACCTTC. Amino acids: CASSEDRGPAGGGYTF.

CDR3 DNA sequence: TGTGCCAGCAGCTTAAGCTCCCTTATCCGGGACAGGGGGCTCTCCGAGCAGTACTTC. Translating it yields CASSLSSLIRDRGLSEQYF. This chain connects TRBV5-4 to TRBJ2-7, with 12 bases aligning to TRBD1. CDR3 length: 19 residues. Trimming removed 2 bases from V and 6 bases from J; junction bases left unmatched: 18. Germline assignment: CDR1 SGHNT and CDR2 YYREEE (reference sequence).

This clone has just one count. The chain couples TRBV7-8 to TRBJ1-2; 11 nucleotides agree with TRBD1. The CDR3 sequence is 15 residues long. Germline-derived CDR1 and CDR2 are SGHVS and FQNEAQ. Germline trimming cut 1 base from V and 2 bases from J; bases unmatched to any gene: 0. CDR3 coding DNA: TGTGCCAGCAGCTTAGGGACAGGGGGCAACTATGGCTACACCTTC. Protein product: CASSLGTGGNYGYTF.

The chain couples TRBV7-9 to TRBJ1-2, with D unresolved. The CDR3 contains 14 residues. Germline CDR1 is SEHNR and CDR2 is FQNEAQ (reference sequence). V was cut by 1 base and J by 3 bases, with 9 bases left in between. The CDR3 protein is CASSLVEQYYGYTF. The DNA for the CDR3 is TGTGCCAGCAGCTTAGTGGAACAGTACTATGGCTACACCTTC.

This rearrangement joins TRBV7-2 to TRBJ1-2; TRBD1 is a possible D gene (6 bases). Germline-derived CDR1 and CDR2 are SGHTA and FQGNSA. This CDR3 has 15 amino acids. Trimming cost V 2 bases and J 2 bases, with 12 bases left between them. DNA of the CDR3: TGTGCCAGCAGCTTATCAGGGGCGAGCAACTATGGCTACACCTTC. Its protein is CASSLSGASNYGYTF.